This entry is about one T cell receptor (beta chain). This specimen belongs to a study of blood T cell repertoires in COVID-19. At the level of the study: In each case, the material was cDNA or gDNA derived from T cells, B-cell-depleted T cells, or PBMCs.

How the authors handled the data: Reference gene primer amplification gave estimated nucleated cell counts. Profiling relied on immunoSEQ multiplex PCR, and the TCRdb table lists in-frame clones only, not all of them. V and J calls and clone size are copied from that table; D and trimming were computed from the DNA. The sample has approximately 85,000 clones, nearly 90% seen once; the top ten hold about 4.3%. Sequencing was done on a sample of peripheral blood. The TCR was taken from a woman aged 80 or over with active or convalescent COVID-19.

CDR3 nucleotides: TGCGCCAGCAGCTCTACTAGCGGGAGTAACCAAGAGACCCAGTACTTC. Its translation is CASSSTSGSNQETQYF. The genes are TRBV5-1 and TRBJ2-5; 11 bases agree with TRBD2. The V gene end was trimmed by 3 bases and the J gene end by 0 bases; junction bases not matched to a gene: 4. CDR3 length equals 16 residues. CDR1 is SGHRS, CDR2 YFSETQ, per germline.